What follows describes a single T cell receptor beta chain. V was clipped by 3 bases and J by 4 bases; unmatched bases: 17. This CDR3 is built from 17 residues. CDR1 SQVTM and CDR2 ANQGSEA come from the germline V gene. The sample is drawn from a study of beta chain features in type 1 diabetes. The investigators reverse transcribed all of the isolated RNA, so they sequenced expressed TCRB transcripts. The data were produced by immunoSEQ multiplex PCR, yet TCRdb's version contains in-frame clones alone and is incomplete. The repertoire consists of some 150,000 clones, with 9% to 10% occurring once and the leading ten covering about 0.6%.

The sequence derives from a middle-aged woman in good health. The specimen sequenced was central memory CD4+ T cells from blood. This chain joins TRBV29-1 and TRBJ1-2, with 7 positions matching TRBD1. The CDR3 region has the DNA TGCAGCGTTGATGGGACAGTCAATCTTAGCGGGGCCTATGGCTACACCTTC. Translated: CSVDGTVNLSGAYGYTF.